The 8 T cell receptor beta chains presented below share a single source sample, sequenced in a study of cytomegalovirus exposure and HLA in healthy donors. Only in-frame clones appear in the TCRdb table, and some are missing; sequencing was by immunoSEQ multiplex PCR. The repertoire holds about 73,000 clones, with roughly 90% as singletons. The specimen was PBMCs. Receptors originate from a woman aged 18 to 35 in good health and CMV-seropositive.

The J gene is TRBJ2-7, the V gene TRBV7-3; 8 bases align to TRBD1. J lost 3 bases, V lost 6 bases, and 13 bases had no gene match. The CDR3 covers 16 residues. Germline V gene data show CDR1 as SGHTA and CDR2 as FQGTGA. CDR3 bases: TGTGCCAGCAGTCAAATCCGGACAGGGTTGATCTACGAGCAGTACTTC. Translating gives CASSQIRTGLIYEQYF.

This chain uses TRBV4-2 with TRBJ2-1, with D possibly TRBD1 on 5 matching bases. V lost 0 bases and J 4 bases, leaving 13 bases between the germline ends. Germline CDR1 is LGHNA and CDR2 is YNFKEQ. This CDR3 has 16 amino acids. The CDR3 here is CASSQDWQGPYNEQFF. In nucleotides, the CDR3 is TGTGCCAGCAGCCAAGATTGGCAGGGTCCATACAATGAGCAGTTCTTC.

The rearrangement joins TRBV5-6 to TRBJ2-5; no reliable D call. The J call is uncertain, as TRBJ2-7 better fits the DNA end. The CDR3 extends over 13 amino acids. Germline V gene sequence: CDR1 SGHDT, CDR2 YYEEEE. This CDR3 is CASSPGSSYEQYF. Written as DNA, the CDR3 is TGTGCCAGCAGCCCCGGGTCATCCTACGAGCAGTACTTC.

The CDR3 sequence is CSATGLAGANEQYF. CDR3 DNA sequence: TGCAGCGCGACGGGACTAGCGGGAGCTAACGAGCAGTACTTC. The gene calls are TRBV29-1 and TRBJ2-7, with 14 nucleotides matching TRBD2. The CDR3 is 14 residues long. Germline V gene data show CDR1 as SQVTM and CDR2 as ANQGSEA. V lost 7 bases to trimming and J lost 5 bases; unmatched junction nucleotides: 7.

The rearrangement links TRBV6-1 to TRBJ1-2; possibly TRBD1 for D (5 bases). The CDR3 extends over 13 amino acids. Trimming stripped 7 bases from V and 0 bases from J, with 9 bases between. The V gene's germline CDR1 is MNHNS and CDR2 SASEGT. In DNA, the CDR3 is TGTGCCAGCATCCTACAGGCTAACTATGGCTACACCTTC. Its protein product is CASILQANYGYTF.

This clone was observed a single time. The chain is built from TRBV9 and TRBJ2-3; 9 nucleotides agree with TRBD1. V shed 0 bases and J 3 bases; nucleotides not matched to a gene: 5. CDR3 length equals 16 residues. Germline CDR1 SGDLS, CDR2 YYNGEE. The CDR3 spells CASSVGVGTGTDTQYF. CDR3 nucleotide sequence: TGTGCCAGCAGCGTAGGGGTCGGGACAGGGACAGATACGCAGTATTTT.

This chain uses TRBV5-4 with TRBJ2-7; the D gene is possibly TRBD1 (6 bases). This CDR3 is 12 amino acids long. Trimming shortened V by 3 bases and J by 3 bases, and 7 bases separated the two germline ends. From germline, CDR1 is SGHNT and CDR2 YYREEE (reference sequence). CDR3 sequence (DNA): TGTGCCAGCAGCTCGGACAGCTACGAGCAGTACTTC. This codes for CASSSDSYEQYF.

J is TRBJ2-5 and V is TRBV6-1, with 11 bases that match TRBD1. Germline-derived CDR1 and CDR2 are MNHNS and SASEGT. The CDR3 runs 14 residues. With V trimmed by 6 bases and J by 7 bases, 7 bases remained unmatched. The CDR3 spells CASSGQGAIGTQYF. The CDR3 DNA follows: TGTGCCAGCAGCGGACAGGGGGCTATTGGGACCCAGTACTTC.